This T cell receptor (beta chain) was obtained from a study of T cells in Graves' hyperthyroidism and ophthalmopathy. The CDR3 has 12 residues. Germline values: CDR1 MNHNS, CDR2 SASEGT. V lost 2 bases to trimming and J lost 6 bases, with 2 bases between them. RNA transcripts were the template for amplifying TCR beta CDR3 regions. The TCR CDR3 was amplified in a first-round RT-PCR using the HTBI primer set. TCRdb ran MiXCR on the multiplex PCR reads and lists one entry per CDR3 protein. The table shows a few hundred thousand distinct CDR3 sequences, with 46% occurring only once. The table lists this clonotype with a few counts. Hyperthyroidism was newly diagnosed in patients aged 18 to 65 (duration under 2 months). Patients were excluded for uncontrolled infection, other autoimmune disease, pregnancy or lactation.

Sequencing used peripheral blood or thyroid tissue (not recorded which). This TCR came from a woman younger than 35 with Graves' hyperthyroidism. The V and J genes are TRBV6-1 and TRBJ1-6; D gene unclear. This CDR3 reads CASSESNSPLHF. CDR3 DNA sequence: TGTGCCAGCAGTGAATCTAATTCACCCCTCCACTTT.